Presented here are 6 T cell receptor beta chains from one specimen sequenced in a study of spatial heterogeneity in lung cancer. In TCRdb, the 5' RACE reads were re-called with MiXCR into one record per CDR3 protein. The sample carries fewer than 20,000 distinct CDR3 sequences, around 5.5% recorded once. The sample's time point: sample taken at primary tumor resection. What these receptors recognize is not known. Study-level points and caveats: Tumors with more nonsynonymous mutations had more expanded intratumoral alpha and beta TCRs.

Sequenced material: lung tumor tissue, taken at surgery. Source of these receptors: a female donor with early-stage non-small cell lung cancer.

This clonotype was observed many times. This beta chain represents an off-target read in a library built for alpha chains; its size is of limited meaning. V usage is TRBV5-1 and J usage is TRBJ1-1, with a tentative D call TRBD1 (6 bases). From germline, CDR1 is SGHRS and CDR2 YFSETQ. The V end lost 3 bases, the J end lost 4 bases, and 22 bases lay between the germline ends. The CDR3 has 17 residues. The CDR3 bases are TGCGCCAGCAGCTCCGCAGACATTGTTGGGGGCGGCACTGAAGCTTTCTTT. Translation: CASSSADIVGGGTEAFF.

This clonotype was counted at least ten times. Being off target in a library aimed at alpha chains, this beta chain has a size of little meaning. The chain combines TRBV25-1 with TRBJ1-2, with D possibly being TRBD1 (5 bases). Germline CDR1 reads MGHDK; CDR2 reads SYGVNS. The CDR3 covers 13 residues. Trimming took off 6 bases at V and 5 bases at J, with 13 bases between the two ends. The CDR3 reads CASSRDPAYGYTF. The CDR3 nucleotides read TGTGCCAGCAGCCGGGACCCGGCGTATGGCTACACCTTC.

This clonotype was counted at least ten times. A library prepared for alpha chains yielded this beta chain as an off-target read; its size is of little meaning. The chain couples TRBV7-9 to TRBJ1-3; 7 bases fit TRBD1. Trimming cost V 5 bases and J 2 bases; bases outside gene matches: 3. There are 14 residues in the CDR3. Per the germline V gene, CDR1 is SEHNR and CDR2 is FQNEAQ (reference sequence). The CDR3 coding sequence is TGTGCCAGCAGCCCGACAGGGACTGGAAACACCATATATTTT. Its protein product is CASSPTGTGNTIYF.

This clonotype showed up many times. The library was built for alpha chains, so this beta chain is an off-target read and its size means little. This rearrangement joins TRBV27 to TRBJ2-7; 8 bases are a match to TRBD1. The germline V gene encodes CDR1 MNHEY and CDR2 SMNVEV (reference sequence). The CDR3 consists of 14 residues. V was clipped by 5 bases and J by 1 base; unmatched bases: 4. The CDR3 bases are TGTGCCAGCAGTCTCAGGGGGCCATCCTACGAGCAGTACTTC. It yields the protein CASSLRGPSYEQYF.

This clonotype has only a few counts. This beta chain lies outside the target of a library built for alpha chains; its clone size means little. V usage is TRBV6-6 and J usage is TRBJ1-2; 9 nucleotides line up with TRBD1. The ends lost 5 bases at V and 5 bases at J; junction bases unmatched: 6. Germline CDR1 reads MNHNY; CDR2 reads SVGAGI (reference sequence). The CDR3 covers 14 residues. This CDR3 is CASSQGQGRYGYTF. CDR3 in DNA: TGTGCCAGCAGTCAGGGACAGGGCCGATATGGCTACACCTTC.

This clonotype was counted at least ten times. The size of this beta chain means little, since it is a stray read in a library made for alpha chains. The gene calls are TRBV27 and TRBJ1-1; 8 bases are shared with TRBD1. The CDR3 runs to 14 residues. With V trimmed by 5 bases and J by 6 bases, 8 bases remained unmatched. Germline values: CDR1 MNHEY, CDR2 SMNVEV (reference sequence). CDR3 region: CASSRPGQVAEAFF. The CDR3 DNA is TGTGCCAGCAGTCGACCGGGACAGGTCGCTGAAGCTTTCTTT.